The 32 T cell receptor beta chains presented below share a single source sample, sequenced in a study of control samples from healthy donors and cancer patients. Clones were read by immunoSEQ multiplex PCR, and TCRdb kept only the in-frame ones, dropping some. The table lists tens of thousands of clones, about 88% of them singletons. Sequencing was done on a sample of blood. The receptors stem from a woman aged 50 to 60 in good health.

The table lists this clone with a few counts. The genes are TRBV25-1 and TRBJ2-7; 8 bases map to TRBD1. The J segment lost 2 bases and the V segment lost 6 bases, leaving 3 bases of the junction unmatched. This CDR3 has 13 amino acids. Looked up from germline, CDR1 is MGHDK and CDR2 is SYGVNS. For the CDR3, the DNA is TGTGCCAGCAGCTCGACAGGGGCCTACGAGCAGTACTTC. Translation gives CASSSTGAYEQYF.

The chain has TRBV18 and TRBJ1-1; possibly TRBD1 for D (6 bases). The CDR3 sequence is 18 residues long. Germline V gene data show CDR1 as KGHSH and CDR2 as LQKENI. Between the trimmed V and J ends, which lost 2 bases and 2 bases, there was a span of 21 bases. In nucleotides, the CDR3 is TGTGCCAGCTCACCAGGACTCACGGGGGGCAGGGGTAACACTGAAGCTTTCTTT. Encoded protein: CASSPGLTGGRGNTEAFF.

The chain's CDR3 is CASSTTGGAVSHGYTF. CDR3 DNA sequence: TGTGCCAGCAGCACTACAGGGGGCGCCGTTAGCCATGGCTACACCTTC. The V gene is TRBV28, the J gene TRBJ1-2; 9 bases line up with TRBD1. CDR1 is MDHEN and CDR2 is SYDVKM in the germline V gene. V dropped 6 bases and J dropped 6; count of bases not matched to a gene: 14. The CDR3 consists of 16 residues.

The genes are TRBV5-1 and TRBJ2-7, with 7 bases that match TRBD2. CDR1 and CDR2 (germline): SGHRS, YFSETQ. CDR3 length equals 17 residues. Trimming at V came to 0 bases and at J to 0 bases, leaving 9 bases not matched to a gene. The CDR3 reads CASSLEPGRESSYEQYF. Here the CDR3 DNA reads TGCGCCAGCAGCTTGGAACCCGGGCGGGAGAGCTCCTACGAGCAGTACTTC.

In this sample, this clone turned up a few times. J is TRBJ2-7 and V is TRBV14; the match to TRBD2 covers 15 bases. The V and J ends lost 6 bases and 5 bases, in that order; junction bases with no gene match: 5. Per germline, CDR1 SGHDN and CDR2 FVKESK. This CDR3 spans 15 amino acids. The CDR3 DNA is TGTGCCAGCAGAGGACTAGCGGGAGGGGCCAACGAGCAGTACTTC. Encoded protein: CASRGLAGGANEQYF.

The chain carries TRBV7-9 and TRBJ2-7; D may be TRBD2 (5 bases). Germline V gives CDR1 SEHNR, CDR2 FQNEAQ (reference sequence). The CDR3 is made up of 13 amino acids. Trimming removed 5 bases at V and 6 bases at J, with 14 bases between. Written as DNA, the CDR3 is TGTGCCAGCAGCCCTCTCGCCGGGGTCGAGCAGTACTTC. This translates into CASSPLAGVEQYF.

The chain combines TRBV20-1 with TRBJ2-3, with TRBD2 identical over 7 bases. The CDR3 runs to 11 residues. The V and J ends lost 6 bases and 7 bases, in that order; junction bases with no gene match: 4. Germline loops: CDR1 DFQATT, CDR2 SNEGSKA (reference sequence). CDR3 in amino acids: CSATTSNTQYF. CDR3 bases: TGCAGTGCGACGACTAGCAATACGCAGTATTTT.

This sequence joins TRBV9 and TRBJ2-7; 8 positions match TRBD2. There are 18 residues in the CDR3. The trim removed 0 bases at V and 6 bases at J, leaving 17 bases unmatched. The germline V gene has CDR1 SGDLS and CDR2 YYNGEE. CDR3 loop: CASSVGVAAGLGSSEQYF. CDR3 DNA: TGTGCCAGCAGCGTAGGTGTAGCCGCGGGACTAGGGAGTTCCGAGCAGTACTTC.

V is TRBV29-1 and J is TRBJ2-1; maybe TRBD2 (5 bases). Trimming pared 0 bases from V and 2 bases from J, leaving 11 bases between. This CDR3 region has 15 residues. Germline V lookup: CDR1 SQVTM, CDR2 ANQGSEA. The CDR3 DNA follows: TGCAGCGTTGAAGATGGAAGCGGAGCCTACAATGAGCAGTTCTTC. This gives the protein CSVEDGSGAYNEQFF.

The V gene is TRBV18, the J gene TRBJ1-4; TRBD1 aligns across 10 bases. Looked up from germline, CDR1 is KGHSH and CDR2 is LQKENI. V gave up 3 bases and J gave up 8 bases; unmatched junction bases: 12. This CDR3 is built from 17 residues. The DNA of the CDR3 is TGTGCCAGCTCACCCCCCGGTTGGGGGACAGGGGTAGAAAAACTGTTTTTT. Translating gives CASSPPGWGTGVEKLFF.

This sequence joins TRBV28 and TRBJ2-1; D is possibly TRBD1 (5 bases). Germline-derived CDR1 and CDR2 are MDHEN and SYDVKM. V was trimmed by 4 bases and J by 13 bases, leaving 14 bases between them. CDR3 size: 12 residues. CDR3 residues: CASSSTETYQFF. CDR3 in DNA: TGTGCCAGCAGTTCGACAGAAACCTACCAGTTCTTC.

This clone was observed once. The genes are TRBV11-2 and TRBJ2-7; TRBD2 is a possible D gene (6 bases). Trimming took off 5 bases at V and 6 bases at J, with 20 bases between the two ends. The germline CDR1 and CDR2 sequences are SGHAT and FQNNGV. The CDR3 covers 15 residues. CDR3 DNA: TGTGCCAGCAGCCAGACTAGTCCGCAACGGGGCGAGCAGTACTTC. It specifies CASSQTSPQRGEQYF.

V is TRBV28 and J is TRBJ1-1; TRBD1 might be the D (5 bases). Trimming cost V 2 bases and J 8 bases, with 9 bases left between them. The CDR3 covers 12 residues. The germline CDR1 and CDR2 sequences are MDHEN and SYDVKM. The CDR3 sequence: CASSLGAGEAFF. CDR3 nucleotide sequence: TGTGCCAGCAGTTTAGGGGCAGGAGAAGCTTTCTTT.

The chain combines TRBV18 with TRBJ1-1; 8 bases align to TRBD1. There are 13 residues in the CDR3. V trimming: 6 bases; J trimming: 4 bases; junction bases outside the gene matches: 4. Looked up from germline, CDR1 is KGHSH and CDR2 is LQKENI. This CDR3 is CASSLDRGTEAFF. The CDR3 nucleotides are TGTGCCAGCTCTCTCGACAGGGGCACTGAAGCTTTCTTT.

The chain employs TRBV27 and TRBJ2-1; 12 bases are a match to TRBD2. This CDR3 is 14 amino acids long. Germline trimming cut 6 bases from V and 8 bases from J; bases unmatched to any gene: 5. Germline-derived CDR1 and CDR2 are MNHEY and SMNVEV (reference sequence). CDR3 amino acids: CASRLLAGGDEQFF. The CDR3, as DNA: TGTGCCAGCAGACTACTAGCGGGAGGCGATGAGCAGTTCTTC.

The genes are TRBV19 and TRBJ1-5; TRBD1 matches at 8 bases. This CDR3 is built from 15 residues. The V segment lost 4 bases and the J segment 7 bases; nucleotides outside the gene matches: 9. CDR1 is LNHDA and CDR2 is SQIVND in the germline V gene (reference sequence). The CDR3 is CASSKVVTGAQPQHF. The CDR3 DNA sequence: TGTGCCAGTAGTAAGGTGGTGACAGGGGCCCAGCCCCAGCATTTT.

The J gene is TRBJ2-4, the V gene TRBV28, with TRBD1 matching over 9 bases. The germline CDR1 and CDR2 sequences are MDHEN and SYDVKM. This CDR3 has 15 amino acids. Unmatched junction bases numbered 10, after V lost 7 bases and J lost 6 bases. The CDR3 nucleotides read TGTGCCAGCAAGGCCACACCGGGACAGGGAAACATTCAGTACTTC. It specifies CASKATPGQGNIQYF.

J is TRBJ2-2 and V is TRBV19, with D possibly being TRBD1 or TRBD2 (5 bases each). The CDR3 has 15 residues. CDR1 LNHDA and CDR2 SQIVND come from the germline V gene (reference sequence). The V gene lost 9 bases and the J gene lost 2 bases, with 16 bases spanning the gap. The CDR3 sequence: CASVLGDQNTGELFF. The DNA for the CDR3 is TGTGCCAGCGTCCTGGGGGACCAAAACACCGGGGAGCTGTTTTTT.

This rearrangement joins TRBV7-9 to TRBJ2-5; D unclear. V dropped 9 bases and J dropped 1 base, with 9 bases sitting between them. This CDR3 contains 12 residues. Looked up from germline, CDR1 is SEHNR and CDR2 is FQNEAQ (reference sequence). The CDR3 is CASGASQETQYF. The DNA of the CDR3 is TGTGCCAGTGGCGCAAGCCAAGAGACCCAGTACTTC.

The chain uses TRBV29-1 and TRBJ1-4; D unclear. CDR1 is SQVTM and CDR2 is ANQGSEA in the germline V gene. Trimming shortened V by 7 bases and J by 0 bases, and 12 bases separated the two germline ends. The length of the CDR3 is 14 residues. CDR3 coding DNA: TGCAGCGCGGTGGACGGATCAACTAATGAAAAACTGTTTTTT. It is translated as CSAVDGSTNEKLFF.

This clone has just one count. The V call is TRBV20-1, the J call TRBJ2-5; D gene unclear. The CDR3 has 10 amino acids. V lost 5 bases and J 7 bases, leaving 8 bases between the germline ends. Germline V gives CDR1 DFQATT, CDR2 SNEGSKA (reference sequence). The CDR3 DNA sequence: TGCAGTGCTTTTATGGGGACCCAGTACTTC. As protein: CSAFMGTQYF.

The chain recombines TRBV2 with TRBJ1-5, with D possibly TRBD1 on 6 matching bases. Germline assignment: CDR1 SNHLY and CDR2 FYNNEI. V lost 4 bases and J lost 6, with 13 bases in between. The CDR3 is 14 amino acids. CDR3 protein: CASSGWGRSQPQHF. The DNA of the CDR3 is TGTGCCAGCAGTGGCTGGGGGCGGTCTCAGCCCCAGCATTTT.

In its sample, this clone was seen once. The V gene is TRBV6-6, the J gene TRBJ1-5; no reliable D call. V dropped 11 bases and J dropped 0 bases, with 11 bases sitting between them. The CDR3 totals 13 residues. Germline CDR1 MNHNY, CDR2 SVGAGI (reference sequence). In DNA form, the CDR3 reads TGTGCCGTCAACGGAATTAGCAATCAGCCCCAGCATTTT. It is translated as CAVNGISNQPQHF.

CDR3 loop: CASTLFGTANTEAFF. The DNA for the CDR3 is TGTGCCAGCACCCTTTTCGGGACAGCGAACACTGAAGCTTTCTTT. This rearrangement joins TRBV2 to TRBJ1-1, with TRBD1 matching over 7 bases. The CDR3 has 15 amino acids. Germline CDR1 and CDR2: SNHLY and FYNNEI. V trimming: 7 bases; J trimming: 1 base; junction bases outside the gene matches: 9.

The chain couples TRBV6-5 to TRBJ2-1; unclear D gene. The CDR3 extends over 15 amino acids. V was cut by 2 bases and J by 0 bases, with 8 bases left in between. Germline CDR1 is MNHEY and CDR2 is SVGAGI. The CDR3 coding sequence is TGTGCCAGCAGTTACAAGATGAGCTCCTACAATGAGCAGTTCTTC. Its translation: CASSYKMSSYNEQFF.

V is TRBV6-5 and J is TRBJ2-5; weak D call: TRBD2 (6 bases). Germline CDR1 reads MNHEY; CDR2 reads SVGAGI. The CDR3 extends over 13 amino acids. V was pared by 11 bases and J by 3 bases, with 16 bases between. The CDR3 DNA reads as TGTGCCGGAAGGACGGGACTGAAAGAGACCCAGTACTTC. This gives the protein CAGRTGLKETQYF.

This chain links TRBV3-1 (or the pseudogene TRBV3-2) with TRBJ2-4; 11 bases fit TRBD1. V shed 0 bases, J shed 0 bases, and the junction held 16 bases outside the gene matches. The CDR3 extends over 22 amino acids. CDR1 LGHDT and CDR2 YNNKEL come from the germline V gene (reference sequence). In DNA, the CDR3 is TGTGCCAGCAGCCAAGATCGGGGACAGGGGGGCGGGGGCCCGATAGCCAAAAACATTCAGTACTTC. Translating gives CASSQDRGQGGGGPIAKNIQYF.

The CDR3 protein is CASSYSAGGSYNEQFF. In DNA, the CDR3 is TGTGCCAGCAGTTACTCCGCGGGAGGGTCCTACAATGAGCAGTTCTTC. J is TRBJ2-1 and V is TRBV6-6; 9 nucleotides line up with TRBD2. The CDR3 has 16 amino acids. Germline CDR1 reads MNHNY; CDR2 reads SVGAGI (reference sequence). V gave up 0 bases and J gave up 1 base; unmatched junction bases: 1.

The CDR3: CATRLAGDYNEQFF. CDR3 DNA sequence: TGTGCCACCAGACTAGCGGGAGACTACAATGAGCAGTTCTTC. The chain carries TRBV6-5 and TRBJ2-1; 12 bases are shared with TRBD2. Germline V lookup: CDR1 MNHEY, CDR2 SVGAGI. V gave up 10 bases and J gave up 3 bases; unmatched junction bases: 4. CDR3 length equals 14 residues.

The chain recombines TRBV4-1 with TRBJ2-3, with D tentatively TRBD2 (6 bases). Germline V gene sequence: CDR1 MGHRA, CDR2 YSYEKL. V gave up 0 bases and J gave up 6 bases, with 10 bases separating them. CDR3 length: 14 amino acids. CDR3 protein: CASSQEPGEDTQYF. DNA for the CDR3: TGCGCCAGCAGCCAAGAACCGGGGGAGGATACGCAGTATTTT.

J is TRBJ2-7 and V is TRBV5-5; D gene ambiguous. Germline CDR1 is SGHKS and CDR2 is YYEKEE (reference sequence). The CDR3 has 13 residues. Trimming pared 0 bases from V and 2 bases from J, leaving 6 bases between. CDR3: CASSLDDPYEQYF. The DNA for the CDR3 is TGTGCCAGCAGCTTGGATGACCCCTACGAGCAGTACTTC.

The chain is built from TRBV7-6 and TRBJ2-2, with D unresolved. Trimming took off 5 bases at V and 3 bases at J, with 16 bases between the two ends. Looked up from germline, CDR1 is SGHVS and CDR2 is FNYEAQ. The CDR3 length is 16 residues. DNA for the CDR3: TGTGCCAGCAGCCCGAAACGAGCTATGTACACCGGGGAGCTGTTTTTT. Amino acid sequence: CASSPKRAMYTGELFF.